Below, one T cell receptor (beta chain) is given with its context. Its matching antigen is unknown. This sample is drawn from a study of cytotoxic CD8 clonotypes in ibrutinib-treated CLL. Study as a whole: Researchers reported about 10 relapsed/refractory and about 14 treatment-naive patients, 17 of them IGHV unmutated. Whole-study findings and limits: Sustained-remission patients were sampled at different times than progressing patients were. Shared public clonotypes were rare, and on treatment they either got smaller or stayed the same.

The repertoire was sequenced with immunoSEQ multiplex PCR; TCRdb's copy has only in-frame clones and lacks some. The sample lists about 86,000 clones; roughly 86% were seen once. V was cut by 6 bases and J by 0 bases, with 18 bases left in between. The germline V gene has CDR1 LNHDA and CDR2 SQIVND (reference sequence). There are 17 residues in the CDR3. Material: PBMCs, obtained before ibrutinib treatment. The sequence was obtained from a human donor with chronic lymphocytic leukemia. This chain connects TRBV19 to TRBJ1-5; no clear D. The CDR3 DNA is TGTGCCAGTAGGAAAGCTACACAAATGAGTAGCAATCAGCCCCAGCATTTT. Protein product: CASRKATQMSSNQPQHF.